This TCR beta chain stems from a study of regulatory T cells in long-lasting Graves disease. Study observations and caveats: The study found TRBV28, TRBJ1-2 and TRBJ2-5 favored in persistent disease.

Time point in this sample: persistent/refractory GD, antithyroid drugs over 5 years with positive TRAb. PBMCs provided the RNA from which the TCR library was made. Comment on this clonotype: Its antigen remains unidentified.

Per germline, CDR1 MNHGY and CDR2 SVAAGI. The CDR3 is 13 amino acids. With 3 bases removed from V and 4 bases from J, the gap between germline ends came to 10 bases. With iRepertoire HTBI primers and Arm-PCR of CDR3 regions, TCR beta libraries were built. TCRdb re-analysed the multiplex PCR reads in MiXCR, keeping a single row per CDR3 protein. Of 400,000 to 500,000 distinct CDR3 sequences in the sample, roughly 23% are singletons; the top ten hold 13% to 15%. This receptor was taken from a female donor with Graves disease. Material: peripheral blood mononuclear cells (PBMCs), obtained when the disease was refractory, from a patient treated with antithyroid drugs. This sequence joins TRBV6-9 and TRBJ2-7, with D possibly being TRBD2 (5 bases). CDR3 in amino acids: CASSYLTGYEQYF. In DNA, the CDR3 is TGTGCCAGCAGTTACTTGACGGGGTACGAGCAGTACTTC.